This TCR beta chain comes out of a study of T-cell reconstitution after alpha-beta-depleted transplantation in children. The V and J ends lost 10 bases and 8 bases respectively, with 12 bases between them. The CDR3 has 11 amino acids. This clonotype showed up many times. TCRbeta library preparation incorporated unique molecular identifiers. Via MiXCR, TCRdb re-called the PCR reads, giving one row per CDR3 protein. Altogether nearly 550,000 distinct CDR3 sequences are present, around 17% being singletons, with the ten largest covering 3.3%. This receptor was taken from a human donor who donated a stem cell graft to a child with acute lymphoblastic leukemia. V and J are TRBV12-3 or TRBV12-4 and TRBJ2-1; unclear D gene. This sample comprised PBMCs from the stem cell graft donor, obtained from the stem cell graft. CDR3 DNA sequence: TGTGCCACCAAAATCTGGGATGAGCAGTTCTTC. Residues: CATKIWDEQFF.